The TCR beta chain under discussion was sequenced for a study of T cells in Graves' hyperthyroidism and ophthalmopathy. This clonotype came up many times. TCR beta CDR3 regions were amplified from RNA. The HTBI primer set was used in a first-round RT-PCR of the TCR CDR3. TCRdb reanalysed the multiplex PCR reads using MiXCR and keeps one entry per CDR3 protein. The table includes about 400,000 distinct CDR3 sequences, around 16% detected once. Trimming cost V 5 bases and J 3 bases, with 17 bases left between them. The germline V gene has CDR1 DFQATT and CDR2 SNEGSKA (reference sequence). The CDR3 runs 14 residues.

The sequencing input was blood. The origin of this receptor is a woman between 18 and 29 years old with Graves' hyperthyroidism. The chain is built from TRBV20-1 and TRBJ2-7, with D possibly matching TRBD1 (6 bases). In DNA form, the CDR3 reads TGCAGTGCTGTGGGACACTCAAGGGTCTACGAGCAGTACTTC. This sequence encodes CSAVGHSRVYEQYF.